This T cell receptor beta chain was profiled in a study of technical replicates of blood from several donors. Profiling relied on immunoSEQ multiplex PCR, and the TCRdb table lists in-frame clones only, not all of them. The repertoire includes 74,000 or so clones, around 90% of them detected once, and 0.3% to 0.5% sits in the top ten. The CDR3 has 15 residues. V was shortened by 3 bases and J by 8 bases, with 22 bases between the two germline ends. Germline-derived CDR1 and CDR2 are GTSNPN and SVGIG (reference sequence). This clone was seen a handful of times. Material for sequencing was T cells isolated from PBMCs. J is TRBJ1-2 and V is TRBV30; D gene ambiguous. The receptor was derived from a human donor in good health. The CDR3 sequence: CAWRFPGLAFPGYTF. CDR3 in DNA: TGTGCCTGGAGATTCCCCGGGCTAGCCTTCCCCGGCTACACCTTC.